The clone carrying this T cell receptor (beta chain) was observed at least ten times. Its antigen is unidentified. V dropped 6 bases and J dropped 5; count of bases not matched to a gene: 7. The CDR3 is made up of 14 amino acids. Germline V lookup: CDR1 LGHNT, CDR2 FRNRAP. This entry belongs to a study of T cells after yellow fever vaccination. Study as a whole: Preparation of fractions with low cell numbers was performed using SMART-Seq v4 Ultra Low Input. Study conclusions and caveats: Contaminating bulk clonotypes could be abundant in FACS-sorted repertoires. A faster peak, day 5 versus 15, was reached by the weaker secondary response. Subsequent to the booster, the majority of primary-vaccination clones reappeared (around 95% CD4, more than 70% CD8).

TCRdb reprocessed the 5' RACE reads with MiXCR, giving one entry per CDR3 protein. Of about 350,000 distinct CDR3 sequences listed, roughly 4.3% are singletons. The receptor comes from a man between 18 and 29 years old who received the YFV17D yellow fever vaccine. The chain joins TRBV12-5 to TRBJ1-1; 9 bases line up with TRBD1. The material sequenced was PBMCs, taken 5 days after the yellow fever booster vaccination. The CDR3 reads CASGAGTGITEAFF. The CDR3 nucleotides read TGTGCTAGTGGAGCCGGGACAGGGATAACTGAAGCTTTCTTT.